A selection of T cell receptor beta chains follows, all from one sample in a study of blood T cell repertoires in COVID-19. Clones were read by immunoSEQ multiplex PCR, and TCRdb kept only the in-frame ones, dropping some. The sample yields 150,000 or so clones, 55% to 75% seen once. The source material was peripheral blood. These receptors came from an older woman with acute or convalescent COVID-19. The CDR3 runs from the conserved cysteine through the conserved F or W. D genes are given only for firm matches. Clone size, where shown, is once, few, many, or a class for clones that have expanded.

j_gene	abundance	v_gene	d_gene	CDR3aa	CDR3nt
TRBJ2-1	NA	TRBV2	TRBD2	CASSEGLAGDNEQFF	TGTGCCAGCAGTGAAGGACTAGCGGGGGACAATGAGCAGTTCTTC
TRBJ2-3	NA	TRBV12-3/TRBV12-4	NA	CASSFTTDTQYF	TGTGCCAGCAGTTTTACTACAGATACGCAGTATTTT
TRBJ1-5	few	TRBV5-6	NA	CASSSYGVRGNQPQHF	TGTGCCAGCAGTTCGTACGGGGTTCGGGGCAATCAGCCCCAGCATTTT
TRBJ2-3	NA	TRBV3-1/TRBV3-2	TRBD2	CASSQTLAASTDTQYF	TGTGCCAGCAGCCAAACCCTAGCGGCTAGCACAGATACGCAGTATTTT
TRBJ2-3	once	TRBV4-2	TRBD1	CASSRDRDYTDTQYF	TGTGCCAGCAGCCGGGACAGGGATTACACAGATACGCAGTATTTT
TRBJ2-7	NA	TRBV29-1	NA	CSVASDSTYMRQYF	TGCAGCGTTGCGAGCGACTCGACCTACATGCGGCAGTACTTC
TRBJ2-4	NA	TRBV27	NA	CASSSLGSGAKNIQYF	TGTGCCAGCAGTTCTCTGGGTTCGGGGGCCAAAAACATTCAGTACTTC
TRBJ1-5	NA	TRBV6-2/TRBV6-3	NA	CASSPHSINSNQPQHF	TGTGCCAGCAGTCCCCACAGTATCAATAGCAATCAGCCCCAGCATTTT
TRBJ2-3	NA	TRBV30	NA	CAWSSGLLKQYF	TGTGCCTGGAGTTCAGGGCTTCTGAAGCAGTATTTT
TRBJ2-7	NA	TRBV11-2	NA	CASRRFTQGEQYF	TGTGCCAGCAGGCGATTCACCCAGGGCGAGCAGTACTTC
TRBJ2-7	NA	TRBV21-1	NA	CASSKLILAATYEQYF	TGTGCCAGCAGCAAACTAATACTAGCGGCAACCTACGAGCAGTACTTC
TRBJ2-1	NA	TRBV5-1	TRBD2	CASSLPSTSGIYNEQFF	TGCGCCAGCAGCTTGCCCTCGACTAGCGGGATTTACAATGAGCAGTTCTTC
TRBJ1-4	NA	TRBV19	NA	CASNGRGMGNEKLFF	TGTGCCAGTAATGGTCGCGGAATGGGTAATGAAAAACTGTTTTTT
TRBJ2-7	NA	TRBV19	NA	CASSMGVGGTYEQYF	TGTGCCAGTAGTATGGGAGTCGGCGGGACCTACGAGCAGTACTTC
TRBJ1-5	NA	TRBV5-8	NA	CATHPGDYSNQPQHF	TGTGCCACCCACCCAGGGGATTATAGCAATCAGCCCCAGCATTTT
TRBJ1-3	many	TRBV14	NA	CASSQNRAGNTIYF	TGTGCCAGCAGCCAAAACAGGGCTGGAAACACCATATATTTT
TRBJ2-7	NA	TRBV7-9	TRBD1	CASSSTGGQNYEQYF	TGTGCCAGCAGCTCGACAGGGGGGCAGAACTACGAGCAGTACTTC
TRBJ2-3	once	TRBV28	TRBD2	CASSLVAGGSTDTQYF	TGTGCCAGCAGTTTAGTAGCGGGAGGAAGCACAGATACGCAGTATTTT
TRBJ2-3	NA	TRBV19	TRBD2	CASSIRVGVAGSTDTQYF	TGTGCCAGTAGTATTAGGGTTGGAGTAGCGGGGAGCACAGATACGCAGTATTTT
TRBJ1-3	few	TRBV6-1	NA	CASSDRDSGNTIYF	TGTGCCAGCAGTGACAGGGACTCTGGAAACACCATATATTTT
TRBJ1-1	NA	TRBV11-3	NA	CASSATGDEAFF	TGTGCCAGCAGCGCGACAGGCGATGAAGCTTTCTTT
TRBJ1-1	NA	TRBV4-2	NA	CASSQRIGGNTEAFF	TGTGCCAGCAGCCAACGTATCGGGGGGAACACTGAAGCTTTCTTT
TRBJ2-5	NA	TRBV10-1	NA	CASSEDKSGTTQETQYF	TGCGCCAGCAGTGAGGATAAATCCGGGACAACACAAGAGACCCAGTACTTC
TRBJ2-1	NA	TRBV28	TRBD2	CASSSSGLADNEQFF	TGTGCCAGCAGTTCATCGGGACTAGCGGACAATGAGCAGTTCTTC
TRBJ2-5	NA	TRBV28	TRBD2	CASKGFSGGVETQYF	TGTGCCAGCAAGGGATTCAGCGGGGGGGTGGAGACCCAGTACTTC
TRBJ1-3	few	TRBV3-1/TRBV3-2	NA	CASSLTGGNTIYF	TGTGCCAGCAGCCTCACAGGGGGAAACACCATATATTTT
TRBJ1-1	NA	TRBV29-1	NA	CSVGARQGGNTEAFF	TGCAGCGTTGGGGCAAGGCAGGGTGGGAACACTGAAGCTTTCTTT
TRBJ2-3	few	TRBV21-1	NA	CASTNVTSTDTQYF	TGTGCCAGCACGAACGTTACTAGCACAGATACGCAGTATTTT
TRBJ2-7	NA	TRBV29-1	TRBD1	CSASEVGTGGYEQYF	TGCAGCGCCTCTGAGGTGGGGACAGGGGGGTACGAGCAGTACTTC
TRBJ1-3	NA	TRBV6-5	NA	CASRDTGNTIYF	TGTGCCAGCAGGGACACCGGAAACACCATATATTTT
TRBJ2-3	NA	TRBV9	TRBD2	CASSLGTSGSTDTQYF	TGTGCCAGCAGCTTAGGGACTAGCGGGAGCACAGATACGCAGTATTTT
TRBJ2-7	NA	TRBV5-5	NA	CASSLGGGSGSYEQYF	TGTGCCAGCAGCTTGGGTGGAGGGTCAGGGTCCTACGAGCAGTACTTC
TRBJ1-1	few	TRBV5-1	NA	CASSLEGAENTEAFF	TGCGCCAGCAGCTTAGAAGGGGCGGAGAACACTGAAGCTTTCTTT
TRBJ1-5	NA	TRBV4-3	NA	CASSQVIGQPQHF	TGCGCCAGCAGCCAAGTGATCGGGCAGCCCCAGCATTTT
TRBJ1-5	NA	TRBV28	NA	CASSLAAGGVHNQPQHF	TGTGCCAGCAGTTTAGCGGCAGGCGGGGTGCACAATCAGCCCCAGCATTTT
TRBJ2-3	NA	TRBV11-3	TRBD1	CASSPGQATDTQYF	TGTGCCAGCAGCCCGGGACAGGCAACAGATACGCAGTATTTT
TRBJ1-1	NA	TRBV6-1	TRBD1	CASSETGRYAFF	TGTGCCAGCAGTGAGACAGGGAGGTATGCTTTCTTT
TRBJ1-2	NA	TRBV12-3/TRBV12-4	NA	CASSLRTNYGYTF	TGTGCCAGCAGTTTGAGGACTAACTATGGCTACACCTTC
TRBJ1-5	NA	TRBV6-4	TRBD1	CASSKTGGAVGNQPQHF	TGTGCCAGCAGTAAGACAGGGGGCGCGGTAGGCAATCAGCCCCAGCATTTT
TRBJ2-3	few	TRBV6-2/TRBV6-3	TRBD1	CASSRGLHTDTQYF	TGTGCCAGCAGCAGGGGGCTGCACACAGATACGCAGTATTTT
TRBJ2-7	NA	TRBV13	TRBD2	CASGRGSGGASEQYF	TGTGCCAGCGGCCGGGGGAGCGGGGGGGCCAGTGAGCAGTACTTC
TRBJ2-5	NA	TRBV5-1	NA	CASSLEGVTSQETQYF	TGCGCCAGCAGCTTGGAGGGTGTGACTAGCCAAGAGACCCAGTACTTC
TRBJ1-6	NA	TRBV5-6	TRBD1	CASSLRGQGRSRPLHF	TGTGCCAGCAGCTTGCGTGGACAGGGACGTTCCCGGCCCCTCCACTTT
TRBJ2-5	few	TRBV5-5	NA	CASSNGGNEETQYF	TGTGCCAGCAGCAATGGTGGCAACGAAGAGACCCAGTACTTC
TRBJ1-2	NA	TRBV27	NA	CASSLRNGHGYTF	TGTGCCAGCAGTCTAAGGAATGGGCATGGCTACACCTTC
TRBJ2-1	NA	TRBV5-4	TRBD1	CASSFNRGAEQFF	TGTGCCAGCAGCTTTAACAGGGGCGCTGAGCAGTTCTTC
TRBJ2-2	NA	TRBV12-1	NA	CASSFDGRASGELFF	TGTGCCAGCAGCTTTGACGGGAGGGCCTCCGGGGAGCTGTTTTTT
TRBJ2-4	NA	TRBV5-5	NA	CASSYRAGNIQYF	TGTGCCAGCAGCTACAGGGCTGGAAACATTCAGTACTTC
TRBJ1-2	once	TRBV6-5	TRBD1	CASSRDRGNTF	TGTGCCAGCAGCAGGGACAGGGGTAACACCTTC
TRBJ2-2	few	TRBV27	TRBD2	CASSRGGTSRTGELFF	TGTGCCAGCAGTAGAGGGGGGACTAGTAGAACCGGGGAGCTGTTTTTT
TRBJ2-1	NA	TRBV24-1	TRBD2	CATSSGGASYNEQFF	TGTGCCACCAGTAGCGGGGGGGCGTCCTACAATGAGCAGTTCTTC
TRBJ1-6	NA	TRBV7-9	NA	CASSLGAGMISPLHF	TGTGCCAGCAGCTTGGGGGCAGGGATGATCTCACCCCTCCACTTT
TRBJ2-1	NA	TRBV19	TRBD1	CASSHTTRTGESYNEQFF	TGTGCCAGTAGTCATACTACACGGACAGGGGAATCCTACAATGAGCAGTTCTTC
TRBJ2-7	NA	TRBV21-1	NA	CASSKDPTGVPYEQYF	TGTGCCAGCAGCAAAGACCCGACAGGGGTCCCCTACGAGCAGTACTTC
TRBJ2-5	once	TRBV27	NA	CASSSYGVETQYF	TGTGCCAGCAGTTCTTACGGGGTCGAGACCCAGTACTTC
TRBJ1-2	NA	TRBV19	NA	CASSIPGTGYGYTF	TGTGCCAGTAGTATACCAGGGACTGGCTATGGCTACACCTTC
TRBJ2-1	NA	TRBV5-1	TRBD2	CASSSSGGASYNEQFF	TGCGCCAGCAGCTCAAGCGGGGGGGCATCCTACAATGAGCAGTTCTTC
TRBJ1-2	NA	TRBV5-4	NA	CASSRGGGGGYTF	TGTGCCAGCAGCCGTGGGGGGGGAGGTGGCTACACCTTC
TRBJ2-3	NA	TRBV13	TRBD2	CASSSSGGPATDTQYF	TGTGCCAGCAGCTCTAGCGGGGGACCAGCCACAGATACGCAGTATTTT
TRBJ1-2	NA	TRBV5-1	TRBD1	CASSFGQGRGYGYTF	TGCGCCAGCAGCTTCGGACAGGGGCGCGGCTATGGCTACACCTTC